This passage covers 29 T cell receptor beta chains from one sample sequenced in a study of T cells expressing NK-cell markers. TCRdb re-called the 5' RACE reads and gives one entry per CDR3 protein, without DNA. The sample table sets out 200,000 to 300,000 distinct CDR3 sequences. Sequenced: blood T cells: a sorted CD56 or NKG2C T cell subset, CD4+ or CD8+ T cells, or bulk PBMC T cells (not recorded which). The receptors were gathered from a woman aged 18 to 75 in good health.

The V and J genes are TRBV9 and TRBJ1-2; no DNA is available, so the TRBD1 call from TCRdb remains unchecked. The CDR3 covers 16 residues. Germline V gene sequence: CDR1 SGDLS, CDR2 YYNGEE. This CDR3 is CASSGPDQGQHYGYTF. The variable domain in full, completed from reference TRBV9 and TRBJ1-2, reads DSGVTQTPKHLITATGQRVTLRCSPRSGDLSVYWYQQSLDQGLQFLIQYYNGEERAKGNILERFSAQQFPDLHSELNLSSLELGDSALYFCASSGPDQGQHYGYTFGSGTRLTVV.

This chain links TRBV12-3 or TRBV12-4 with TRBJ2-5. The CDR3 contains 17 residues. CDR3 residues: CASSFKYVRQKEETQYF.

The CDR3 loop reads CASSTGTSGRTGELFF. The chain uses TRBV5-1 and TRBJ2-2; the TCRdb call, TRBD2, lacks DNA for checking. CDR3 length equals 16 residues. Germline CDR1 is SGHRS and CDR2 is YFSETQ.

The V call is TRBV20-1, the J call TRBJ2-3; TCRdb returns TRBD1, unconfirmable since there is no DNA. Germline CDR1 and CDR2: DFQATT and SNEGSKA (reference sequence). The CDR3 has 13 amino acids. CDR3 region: CSANNPGTDTQYF.

CDR3 sequence: CASSPRQGRYNEQFF. The J gene is TRBJ2-1, the V gene TRBV12-3 or TRBV12-4; as DNA is missing, the TRBD1 call by TCRdb cannot be tested. This CDR3 comprises 15 residues.

The CDR3 sequence is CASSSTYCPPPRKAGATDTQYF. The chain has TRBV7-1 and TRBJ2-3; without DNA, the TCRdb call of TRBD1 cannot be checked. TRBV7-1 is known as an ORF, though its function is uncertain. CDR3 length: 22 residues.

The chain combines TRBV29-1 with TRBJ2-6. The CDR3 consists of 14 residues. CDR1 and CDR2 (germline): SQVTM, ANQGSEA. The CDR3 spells CSVLEDAGANVLTF.

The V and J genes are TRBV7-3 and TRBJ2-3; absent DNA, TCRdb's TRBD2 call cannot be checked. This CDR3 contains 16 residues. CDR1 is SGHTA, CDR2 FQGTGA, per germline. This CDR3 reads CASSLSSGGAGDTQYF.

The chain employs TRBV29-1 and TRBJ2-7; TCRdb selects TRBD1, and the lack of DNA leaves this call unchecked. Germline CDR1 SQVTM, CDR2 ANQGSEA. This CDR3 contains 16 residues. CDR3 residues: CSVAKGQTLTPYEQYF.

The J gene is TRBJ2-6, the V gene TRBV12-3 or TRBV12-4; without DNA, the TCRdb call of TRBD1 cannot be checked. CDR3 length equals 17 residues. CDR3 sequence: CASSLMGESSGANVLTF.

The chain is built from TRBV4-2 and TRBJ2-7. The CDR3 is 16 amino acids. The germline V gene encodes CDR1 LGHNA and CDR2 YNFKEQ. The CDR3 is CASSQATAGASYEQYF.

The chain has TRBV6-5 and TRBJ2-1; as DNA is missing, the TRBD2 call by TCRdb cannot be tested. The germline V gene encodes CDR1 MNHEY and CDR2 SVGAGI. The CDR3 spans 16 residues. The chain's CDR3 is CASSSTGHLGPNEQFF.

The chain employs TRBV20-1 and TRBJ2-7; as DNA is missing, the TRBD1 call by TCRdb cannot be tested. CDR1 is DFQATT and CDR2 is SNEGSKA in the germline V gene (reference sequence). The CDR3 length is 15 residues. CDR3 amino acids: CSASRGTGIDGEQYF.

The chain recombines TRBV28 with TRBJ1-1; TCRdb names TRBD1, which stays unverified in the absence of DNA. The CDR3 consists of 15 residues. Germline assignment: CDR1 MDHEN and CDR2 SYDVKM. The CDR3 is CASRPETGGETEAFF.

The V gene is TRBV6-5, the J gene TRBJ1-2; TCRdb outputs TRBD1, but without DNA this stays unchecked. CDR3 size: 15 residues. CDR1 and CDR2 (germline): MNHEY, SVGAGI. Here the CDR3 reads CASSYFRTGNYGYTF.

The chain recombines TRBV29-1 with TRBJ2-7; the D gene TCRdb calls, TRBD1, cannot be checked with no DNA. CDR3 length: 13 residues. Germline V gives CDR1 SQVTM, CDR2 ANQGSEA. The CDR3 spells CSVGRTDPYEQYF.

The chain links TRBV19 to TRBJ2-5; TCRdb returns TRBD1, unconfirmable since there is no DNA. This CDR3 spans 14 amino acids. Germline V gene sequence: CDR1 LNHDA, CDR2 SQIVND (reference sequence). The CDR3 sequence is CASSAQGIQETQYF.

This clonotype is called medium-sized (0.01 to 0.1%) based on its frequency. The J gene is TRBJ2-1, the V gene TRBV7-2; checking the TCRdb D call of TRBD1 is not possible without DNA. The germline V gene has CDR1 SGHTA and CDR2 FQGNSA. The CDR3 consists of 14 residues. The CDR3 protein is CASSLVARTNEQFF.

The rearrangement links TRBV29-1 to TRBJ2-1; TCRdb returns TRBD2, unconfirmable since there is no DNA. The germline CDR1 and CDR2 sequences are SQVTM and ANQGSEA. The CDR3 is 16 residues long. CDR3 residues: CSSRTSGRSSYNEQFF.

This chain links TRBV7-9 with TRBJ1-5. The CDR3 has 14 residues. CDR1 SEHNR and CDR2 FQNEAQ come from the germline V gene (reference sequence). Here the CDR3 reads CASSDGGSNQPQHF. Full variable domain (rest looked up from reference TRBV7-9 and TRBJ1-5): DTGVSQNPRHKITKRGQNVTFRCDPISEHNRLYWYRQTLGQGPEFLTYFQNEAQLEKSRLLSDRFSAERPKGSFSTLEIQRTEQGDSAMYLCASSDGGSNQPQHFGDGTRLSIL.

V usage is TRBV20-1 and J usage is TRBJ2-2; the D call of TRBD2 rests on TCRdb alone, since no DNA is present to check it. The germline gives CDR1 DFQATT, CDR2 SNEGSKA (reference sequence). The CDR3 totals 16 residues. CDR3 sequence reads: CSARARSGANTGELFF.

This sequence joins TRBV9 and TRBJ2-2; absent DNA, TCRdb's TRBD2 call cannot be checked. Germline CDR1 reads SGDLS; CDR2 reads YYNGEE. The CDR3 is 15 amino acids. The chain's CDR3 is CASSVRGANTGELFF.

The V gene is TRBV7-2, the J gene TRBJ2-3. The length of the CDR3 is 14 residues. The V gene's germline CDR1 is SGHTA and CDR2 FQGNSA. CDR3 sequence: CASSLARVKDTQYF.

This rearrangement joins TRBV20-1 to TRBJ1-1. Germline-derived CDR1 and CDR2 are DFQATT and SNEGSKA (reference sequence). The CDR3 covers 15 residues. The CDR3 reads CSAREQTWGNTEAFF.

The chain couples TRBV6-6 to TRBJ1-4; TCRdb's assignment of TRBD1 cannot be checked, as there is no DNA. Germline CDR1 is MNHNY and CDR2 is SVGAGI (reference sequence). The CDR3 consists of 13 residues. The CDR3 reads CASNPGGGEKLFF.

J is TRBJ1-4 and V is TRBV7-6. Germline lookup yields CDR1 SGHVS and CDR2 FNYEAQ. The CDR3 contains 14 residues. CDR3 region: CASSLLGDSEKLFF.

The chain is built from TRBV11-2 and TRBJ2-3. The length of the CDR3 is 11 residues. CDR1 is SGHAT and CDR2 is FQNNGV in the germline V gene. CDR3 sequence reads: CASSLDAAQYF.

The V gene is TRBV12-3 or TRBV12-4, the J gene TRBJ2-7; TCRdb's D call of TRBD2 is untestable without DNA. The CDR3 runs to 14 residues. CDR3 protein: CASSFRSGSHEQYF.

The CDR3 is CASSRSGTGSGANVLTF. This sequence joins TRBV18 and TRBJ2-6; the D gene TCRdb calls, TRBD1, cannot be checked with no DNA. This CDR3 has 17 residues. From germline, CDR1 is KGHSH and CDR2 LQKENI.